This T cell receptor (beta chain) was profiled in a study of identical twins. The ends lost 6 bases at V and 5 bases at J; junction bases unmatched: 1. This CDR3 is built from 14 residues. The germline V gene has CDR1 MGHDK and CDR2 SYGVNS. Among all donors, each was a healthy Caucasian. Study results and limitations: Cord blood's abundant beta clonotypes had fewer insertions, unlike memory repertoires. Researchers reported excess low generation probability among twin-shared out-of-frame alpha sequences.

Each cDNA held unique molecular identifiers, and template switching gave it a universal primer site. TCRdb ran MiXCR on the 5' RACE reads and lists one entry per CDR3 protein. The sample holds roughly 240,000 distinct CDR3 sequences; approximately 8% are singletons and the top ten take around 5%. On this clonotype itself: What it binds is not known.

This sample was also put to use in a study of yellow fever vaccine responses in identical twins.

The V gene is TRBV25-1, the J gene TRBJ2-5; 15 positions agree with TRBD2. The sequenced material came from CD8+ T cells sorted from blood. The receptor was derived from a woman aged 18-30 years in good health. CDR3 residues: CASSGLAGGETQYF. The CDR3 DNA sequence: TGTGCCAGCAGCGGACTAGCGGGAGGGGAGACCCAGTACTTC.